These 18 T cell receptor beta chains originate from one sample sequenced in a study of neoadjuvant anti-PD-1 for oral cavity cancer. Method: immunoSEQ multiplex PCR; TCRdb's copy keeps in-frame clones and lacks some. The table records 14,000 or so clones, more than 65% of them present only once. As for time point: after neoadjuvant nivolumab, at surgical resection. The source material was PBMCs, sampled after nivolumab (anti-PD-1) treatment. The receptors were gathered from a person between 35 and 79 years old with oral cavity squamous cell carcinoma.

The rearrangement uses TRBV6-5 and TRBJ1-6; 7 bases are a match to TRBD1. The CDR3 sequence is 15 residues long. V dropped 0 bases and J dropped 8; count of bases not matched to a gene: 4. Per the germline V gene, CDR1 is MNHEY and CDR2 is SVGAGI. As DNA, the CDR3 is TGTGCCAGCAGTTACTCGAACAGGGGAGATTCACCCCTCCACTTT. Residues: CASSYSNRGDSPLHF.

The V call is TRBV29-1, the J call TRBJ1-2, with a possible D match to TRBD1 (6 bases). CDR1 SQVTM and CDR2 ANQGSEA come from the germline V gene. V lost 7 bases and J lost 5, with 23 bases in between. The CDR3 extends over 15 amino acids. CDR3: CSASNWTAGRYGYTF. The CDR3 DNA is TGCAGCGCCTCAAATTGGACAGCAGGGCGGTATGGCTACACCTTC.

The V and J genes are TRBV5-6 and TRBJ1-2; D gene uncertain. CDR3 length: 13 residues. Germline CDR1 is SGHDT and CDR2 is YYEEEE. V lost 5 bases and J lost 6, with 14 bases in between. The CDR3, as DNA: TGTGCCAGCAGTCCGACGACATATGATGGCTACACCTTC. Its translation: CASSPTTYDGYTF.

The CDR3 nucleotides are TGTGCCACCAATACCCCCCTCGTGAATGAGCAGTTCTTC. Translation gives CATNTPLVNEQFF. This chain joins TRBV28 and TRBJ2-1, with no clear D. CDR3 length: 13 residues. Germline assignment: CDR1 MDHEN and CDR2 SYDVKM. With 10 bases removed from V and 7 bases from J, the gap between germline ends came to 17 bases.

This rearrangement joins TRBV10-3 to TRBJ2-7, with TRBD1 matching over 7 bases. Trimming at V came to 10 bases and at J to 4 bases, leaving 10 bases not matched to a gene. Germline V gene sequence: CDR1 ENHRY, CDR2 SYGVKD. The CDR3 is made up of 13 amino acids. CDR3 coding DNA: TGTGCCACCCGACAGGGCGAGGGGTACGAGCAGTACTTC. The encoded protein is CATRQGEGYEQYF.

V usage is TRBV7-9 and J usage is TRBJ2-7, with D maybe TRBD2 (6 bases). Looked up from germline, CDR1 is SEHNR and CDR2 is FQNEAQ (reference sequence). The CDR3 totals 15 residues. The V and J ends lost 4 bases and 5 bases respectively, with 18 bases between them. The CDR3 coding sequence is TGTGCCAGCAGCTCGTATACGGGACTTGGGAACGAGCAGTACTTC. It translates to CASSSYTGLGNEQYF. Complete variable domain (other parts from reference TRBV7-9 and TRBJ2-7): DTGVSQNPRHKITKRGQNVTFRCDPISEHNRLYWYRQTLGQGPEFLTYFQNEAQLEKSRLLSDRFSAERPKGSFSTLEIQRTEQGDSAMYLCASSSYTGLGNEQYFGPGTRLTVT.

The rearrangement uses TRBV4-2 and TRBJ2-3, with unresolved D. Germline CDR1 reads LGHNA; CDR2 reads YNFKEQ. The CDR3 loop spans 14 amino acids. V was trimmed by 0 bases and J by 5 bases, leaving 9 bases between them. The CDR3 loop is CASSQELIGDTQYF. DNA for the CDR3: TGTGCCAGCAGCCAAGAACTTATTGGAGATACGCAGTATTTT.

The V and J genes are TRBV4-1 and TRBJ1-3; D call uncertain. The CDR3 length is 16 residues. The V end lost 1 base, the J end lost 0 bases, and 10 bases lay between the germline ends. Looked up from germline, CDR1 is MGHRA and CDR2 is YSYEKL. The CDR3 spells CASSQGIALSGNTIYF. CDR3 in DNA: TGCGCCAGCAGCCAAGGGATCGCCCTCTCTGGAAACACCATATATTTT.

The CDR3 protein is CASSPQGGPGNIQYF. The CDR3 DNA is TGTGCCAGCAGTCCGCAAGGAGGGCCCGGAAACATTCAGTACTTC. V gene TRBV6-5 combines with J gene TRBJ2-4; D might be TRBD2 (6 bases). CDR1 and CDR2 (germline): MNHEY, SVGAGI. The CDR3 is made up of 15 amino acids. Deletions cut 5 bases from V and 6 bases from J, with 17 bases between.

V and J are TRBV25-1 and TRBJ1-2, with D tentatively TRBD1 (5 bases). CDR1 is MGHDK, CDR2 SYGVNS, per germline. Trimming took 1 base from V and 7 from J, leaving 13 bases between them. The CDR3 is 14 amino acids. The CDR3 loop is CASSEWGLISGYTF. CDR3 in DNA: TGTGCCAGCAGTGAATGGGGACTGATCAGTGGCTACACCTTC.

This clone was counted between two and nine times. This chain links TRBV5-1 with TRBJ2-5; 8 nucleotides match TRBD2. Germline-derived CDR1 and CDR2 are SGHRS and YFSETQ. Unmatched junction bases numbered 7, after V lost 4 bases and J lost 5 bases. The CDR3 length is 14 residues. CDR3 protein: CASSRAGEGETQYF. In DNA form, the CDR3 reads TGCGCCAGCAGCCGAGCGGGAGAGGGGGAGACCCAGTACTTC.

The chain has TRBV6-1 and TRBJ1-6; no firm D call. Per germline, CDR1 MNHNS and CDR2 SASEGT. CDR3 length: 15 amino acids. Between the trimmed V and J ends, which lost 1 base and 5 bases, there was a span of 9 bases. The CDR3 nucleotides are TGTGCCAGCAGTGAAGTGGTCTTAAATAATTCACCCCTCCACTTT. Its protein product is CASSEVVLNNSPLHF.

The genes are TRBV30 and TRBJ2-3; no clear D gene. CDR1 GTSNPN and CDR2 SVGIG come from the germline V gene (reference sequence). Deletions cut 2 bases from V and 4 bases from J, with 10 bases between. The CDR3 is 13 amino acids. CDR3 nucleotides: TGTGCCTGGAGTTCCTCGCGTCCAGATACGCAGTATTTT. Residues: CAWSSSRPDTQYF.

The table lists this clone with a few counts. The chain combines TRBV14 with TRBJ1-1, with D possibly matching TRBD1 (5 bases). V was pared by 2 bases and J by 4 bases, with 11 bases between. CDR1 is SGHDN and CDR2 is FVKESK in the germline V gene. The CDR3 contains 14 residues. Here the CDR3 DNA reads TGTGCCAGCAGCCAACATGTGGGGACCACTGAAGCTTTCTTT. Amino acid sequence: CASSQHVGTTEAFF.

This chain connects TRBV5-8 to TRBJ2-1; the match to TRBD2 covers 7 bases. This CDR3 has 15 residues. V was pared by 4 bases and J by 2 bases, with 6 bases of the junction left unmatched. The V gene's germline CDR1 is SGHTS and CDR2 YDEGEE. As DNA, the CDR3 is TGTGCCAGCAGCCCCCGACTAGCTCCCTACAATGAGCAGTTCTTC. Protein product: CASSPRLAPYNEQFF.

The chain combines TRBV28 with TRBJ1-1; D gene unclear. This CDR3 is built from 16 residues. Germline values: CDR1 MDHEN, CDR2 SYDVKM. Trimming removed 3 bases from V and 1 base from J, with 15 bases in between. The CDR3 nucleotides are TGTGCCAGCAGTTTCGGGAACTACCTCGGGAACACTGAAGCTTTCTTT. As protein: CASSFGNYLGNTEAFF.

This clone showed up just once. The V gene is TRBV30, the J gene TRBJ1-3; possible D gene TRBD1, 5 bases. The CDR3 has 15 residues. Germline loops: CDR1 GTSNPN, CDR2 SVGIG (reference sequence). The V end was cut by 3 bases, the J end by 2 bases, with 14 bases between. The CDR3 nucleotides read TGTGCCTGGAGCGTAGCGGGGGGACCTGGAAACACCATATATTTT. Translation gives CAWSVAGGPGNTIYF.

The rearrangement uses TRBV7-8 and TRBJ2-2; tentatively, D is TRBD1 or TRBD2 (5 bases each). Germline assignment: CDR1 SGHVS and CDR2 FQNEAQ. The germline V and J ends were trimmed by 3 bases and 6 bases, with 14 bases remaining between them. CDR3 length: 15 residues. The CDR3 reads CASSLGSWDAGELFF. The CDR3 nucleotides read TGTGCCAGCAGCTTGGGCTCATGGGACGCCGGGGAGCTGTTTTTT.